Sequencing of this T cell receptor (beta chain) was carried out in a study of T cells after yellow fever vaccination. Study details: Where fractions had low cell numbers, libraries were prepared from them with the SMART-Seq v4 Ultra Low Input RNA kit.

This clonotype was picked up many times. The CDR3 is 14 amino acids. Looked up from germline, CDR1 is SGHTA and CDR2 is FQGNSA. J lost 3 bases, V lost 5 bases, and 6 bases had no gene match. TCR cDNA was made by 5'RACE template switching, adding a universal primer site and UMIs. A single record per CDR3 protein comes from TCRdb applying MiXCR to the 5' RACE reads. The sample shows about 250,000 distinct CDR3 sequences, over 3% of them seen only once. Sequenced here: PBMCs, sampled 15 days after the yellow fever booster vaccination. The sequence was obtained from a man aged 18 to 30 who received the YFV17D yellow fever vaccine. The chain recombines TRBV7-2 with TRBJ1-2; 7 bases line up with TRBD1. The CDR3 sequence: CASSLRGRDYGYTF. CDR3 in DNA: TGTGCCAGCAGCCTGAGGGGGCGAGACTATGGCTACACCTTC.